These T cell receptor beta chains were read from a single sample in a study of blood T cell repertoires in COVID-19. Only in-frame clones appear in the TCRdb table, and some are missing; sequencing was by immunoSEQ multiplex PCR. The table lists approximately 28,000 clones, just under 95% of them singletons. Sequencing used peripheral blood. The receptors come from a woman between 70 and 85 years old with COVID-19, enrolled during active disease. CDR3s include the opening cysteine and the closing phenylalanine or tryptophan. D genes are given only for firm matches. The size entry is marked missing in some rows and otherwise reads once, few, many or a size class.

v_gene,d_gene,abundance,j_gene,CDR3nt,CDR3aa
TRBV9,TRBD2,.,TRBJ2-1,TGTGCCAGCAGCGTAGTGGCTAGCGGGGCCCTCAATGAGCAGTTCTTC,CASSVVASGALNEQFF
TRBV5-1,.,once,TRBJ2-3,TGCGCCAGCAGCTATACTAGGACTAGCACAGATACGCAGTATTTT,CASSYTRTSTDTQYF
TRBV24-1,TRBD2,.,TRBJ2-3,TGTGCCACCAGTGAATGGCGGGAGGGCCCAGATACGCAGTATTTT,CATSEWREGPDTQYF
TRBV7-2,.,.,TRBJ1-1,TGTGCCAGCACCCTCAGGGGCCGTGAAGCTTTCTTT,CASTLRGREAFF
TRBV7-9,.,.,TRBJ1-1,TGTGCCAGCAGCTTAGATGGTCGGTGGACTGAAGCTTTCTTT,CASSLDGRWTEAFF
TRBV28,TRBD1,once,TRBJ2-7,TGTGCCAGCGGGATCCCCGGACAGGGAACCGAGCAGTACTTC,CASGIPGQGTEQYF
TRBV10-3,TRBD1,.,TRBJ2-3,TGTGCCATCGGACAGGGCGGGTCAGGGACAGATACGCAGTATTTT,CAIGQGGSGTDTQYF
TRBV7-2,TRBD2,.,TRBJ2-1,TGTGCCAGCAGCTCCGTAGCGGTCACTAGCGGGAGTCGAAGTGAGCAGTTCTTC,CASSSVAVTSGSRSEQFF
TRBV28,TRBD1,.,TRBJ1-5,TGTGCCAGCAGTTTTACGGGACAGGGATTCCGGGCCCAGCATTTT,CASSFTGQGFRAQHF
TRBV7-9,TRBD1,.,TRBJ1-1,TGTGCCAGCAGCTTTGGACAGGATAAAGCTTTCTTT,CASSFGQDKAFF
TRBV28,.,.,TRBJ2-1,TGTGCCAGCAGTTTCCCTCCGTGGAGGGCCCCGAACAATGAGCAGTTCTTC,CASSFPPWRAPNNEQFF
TRBV28,TRBD1,once,TRBJ1-4,TGTGCCAGCAGTTCCAGGGGGCGCTCAGGGGAAAAACTGTTTTTT,CASSSRGRSGEKLFF
TRBV30,TRBD2,.,TRBJ2-1,TGTGCCTGGAGCGCAGCGGGAGTGGGAGGAAATGAGCAGTTCTTC,CAWSAAGVGGNEQFF
TRBV30,TRBD1,.,TRBJ1-4,TGTGCCTGTTTTCCGGGACAGGGGACTCTAAGTGAAAAACTGTTTTTT,CACFPGQGTLSEKLFF
TRBV7-8,.,.,TRBJ1-1,TGTGCCAGCAGCTTCAGGTCGGTGAACACTGAAGCTTTCTTT,CASSFRSVNTEAFF
TRBV6-2/TRBV6-3,.,.,TRBJ1-5,TGTGCCAGCAGTTACTCCAGGTGGAGCAATCAGCCCCAGCATTTT,CASSYSRWSNQPQHF
TRBV9,.,.,TRBJ1-1,TGTGCCAGCAGCGGCAGAGCGGAGGAATCTGAAGCTTTCTTT,CASSGRAEESEAFF
TRBV5-1,.,.,TRBJ1-6,TGCGCCAGCAGCTGGAGACAGGATTTTTTCAGCTCCTATAATTCACCCCTCCACTTT,CASSWRQDFFSSYNSPLHF
TRBV6-1,TRBD1,once,TRBJ2-5,TGTGCCAGCAGTGACCGACAGGGGAGAGAGACCCAGTACTTC,CASSDRQGRETQYF
TRBV5-5,.,.,TRBJ1-2,TGTGCCAGCAGCTTGGACAGGGTTAAGGATGGCTACACCTTC,CASSLDRVKDGYTF
TRBV11-2,.,.,TRBJ2-3,TGTGCCAGCAGCTTAGCGGGGGGCGCGCAGTATTTT,CASSLAGGAQYF
TRBV9,.,.,TRBJ1-2,TGTGCCAGCAGCGTAGGAGGTGCCTATAACTATGGCTACACCTTC,CASSVGGAYNYGYTF
TRBV29-1,.,.,TRBJ1-3,TGCAGCGTTGAGGCTACAGGGTTTTCTGGAAACACCATATATTTT,CSVEATGFSGNTIYF
TRBV6-5,TRBD1,.,TRBJ2-3,TGTGCCAGCAGTTCCAACAGGGGAACAGATACGCAGTATTTT,CASSSNRGTDTQYF
TRBV2,TRBD1,.,TRBJ1-6,TGTGCCAGCAGTAGGGACAGGCTGCCAAATTCACCCCTCCACTTT,CASSRDRLPNSPLHF
TRBV5-1,.,.,TRBJ1-2,TGCGCCAGCAGCTTGACAGGCGGGGGCGCCCTTGTTGGCTACACCTTC,CASSLTGGGALVGYTF
TRBV28,TRBD2,.,TRBJ2-5,TGTGCCAGCAGTTTTTCGGTACTAGCGGAAGAGACCCAGTACTTC,CASSFSVLAEETQYF
TRBV28,.,.,TRBJ2-5,TGTGCCAGCGGAAGACCAACACAGGCATCGGGAGAGACCCAGTACTTC,CASGRPTQASGETQYF
TRBV7-9,TRBD2,few,TRBJ2-5,TGTGCCAGCAGCCCGGGACTAGCGGGAGTCTCGGAGACCCAGTACTTC,CASSPGLAGVSETQYF
TRBV4-1,.,few,TRBJ2-7,TGCGCCAGCAGCCCGTCGATTTTTAGGACATCGACTCACTACGAGCAGTACTTC,CASSPSIFRTSTHYEQYF
TRBV19,.,.,TRBJ1-1,TGTGCCAGTAGTATATACAGGGCGAACACTGAAGCTTTCTTT,CASSIYRANTEAFF
TRBV24-1,TRBD2,.,TRBJ2-5,TGTGCCACCAGTGATGCAGGGACTAGCGGGAAGGAGACCCAGTACTTC,CATSDAGTSGKETQYF
TRBV11-2,.,.,TRBJ1-5,TGTGCCAGCAGCTTAGGGGCGGGAAGAGTTCAGCCCCAGCATTTT,CASSLGAGRVQPQHF
TRBV9,TRBD2,.,TRBJ2-5,TGTGCCAGCAGCGTAGGGGTGCTAGCGGGATTAGAGACCCAGTACTTC,CASSVGVLAGLETQYF
TRBV4-2,TRBD2,.,TRBJ2-7,TGTGCCAGCAGCCAGGGCGGGACTAGTATTAGCGAGCAGTACTTC,CASSQGGTSISEQYF
TRBV19,.,.,TRBJ2-5,TGTGCCAGTAGTATTAGGACACCACAAGAGACCCAGTACTTC,CASSIRTPQETQYF
TRBV6-5,.,.,TRBJ1-1,TGTGCCAGCAGTTATAAGGTCGCGGCTGGAACTGAAGCTTTCTTT,CASSYKVAAGTEAFF
TRBV30,.,once,TRBJ1-4,TGTGCCTGGAAAGGAGCGGCCCCTAATGAAAAACTGTTTTTT,CAWKGAAPNEKLFF
TRBV3-1/TRBV3-2,.,.,TRBJ1-2,TGTGCCAGCAGCCAAGACTCAGGGTCAACTGGCTACACCTTC,CASSQDSGSTGYTF
TRBV7-8,TRBD2,.,TRBJ2-1,TGTGCCAGCAGCTATACCCTAGCGGGGAATGAGCAGTTCTTC,CASSYTLAGNEQFF
TRBV6-5,TRBD1,.,TRBJ1-5,TGTGCCAGTGGGACAGGGGGTGGCAATCAGCCCCAGCATTTT,CASGTGGGNQPQHF
TRBV11-2,TRBD2,once,TRBJ2-1,TGTGCCAGCAGCTTACGACTAGCGGACTACAATGAGCAGTTCTTC,CASSLRLADYNEQFF
TRBV7-3,TRBD2,.,TRBJ2-2,TGTGCCAGCAGCTCTAGCGGGAGTACGGACGGGGAGCTGTTTTTT,CASSSSGSTDGELFF
TRBV30,TRBD2,.,TRBJ2-5,TGTGCCTGCGGACTAGCGGGAAAAGAGACCCAGTACTTC,CACGLAGKETQYF
TRBV30,.,.,TRBJ1-2,TGTGCCTGGAGTGTAAAACCGACGCGGAACTATGGCTACACCTTC,CAWSVKPTRNYGYTF
TRBV2,.,.,TRBJ1-1,TGTGCCAGCAGTGGGACCAGGTGGAGCGGAAGCACTGAAGCTTTCTTT,CASSGTRWSGSTEAFF
TRBV4-2,.,once,TRBJ1-1,TGTGCCAGCAGCCAAGATCTCCCCTACTGGGAGGGCCGGTCTGACACTGAAGCTTTCTTT,CASSQDLPYWEGRSDTEAFF
TRBV13,.,.,TRBJ2-7,TGTGCCAGCAGCCGTGTAACTAGTTCCCACGAGCAGTACTTC,CASSRVTSSHEQYF
TRBV28,TRBD2,.,TRBJ2-7,TGTGCCAGCAGTTTACCGGGACTAGCGGGGTCCTACGAGCAGTACTTC,CASSLPGLAGSYEQYF
TRBV7-8,.,.,TRBJ1-1,TGTGCCAGCAGCCCCCCGGGGGTTTCGAACACTGAAGCTTTCTTT,CASSPPGVSNTEAFF
TRBV2,.,.,TRBJ1-5,TGTGCCAGCACCCTGGACAAAAGCAATCAGCCCCAGCATTTT,CASTLDKSNQPQHF
TRBV7-9,TRBD1,.,TRBJ1-4,TGTGCCAGCAGCTCGGGACAGGGGCTAGGGACTAATGAAAAACTGTTTTTT,CASSSGQGLGTNEKLFF
TRBV7-2,TRBD1,.,TRBJ1-5,TGTGCCAGCAGCTCAAGGGGACAGGGGAACAATCAGCCCCAGCATTTT,CASSSRGQGNNQPQHF
TRBV2,TRBD2,.,TRBJ2-1,TGTGCCAGCAGTGGGTCTCCGGCGAGGCTAGCGGGAGGCAATGAGCAGTTCTTC,CASSGSPARLAGGNEQFF